These T cell receptor beta chains were read from a single sample in a study of human T cells and chemical hapten exposure. TCRdb independently ran MiXCR on the RACE reads; one entry per CDR3 protein. The data contain more than 250,000 distinct CDR3 sequences, almost 8% of them singletons. This specimen consisted of whole blood, obtained in connection with sensitization to the hapten diphenylcyclopropenone (DPC). These receptors originate from a man aged 18 to 35 with alopecia areata. Some clones in this sample may be carry-over from other donors' samples. Each CDR3 is given with its conserved first and last residue.

j_call: TRBJ1-2; cdr3_length: 15; v_call: TRBV7-6; cdr3_aa: CASSPEPGQNYGYTF
j_call: TRBJ1-6; cdr3_length: 14; v_call: TRBV7-9; cdr3_aa: CASSLKQGGSPLHF
j_call: TRBJ2-3; cdr3_length: 15; v_call: TRBV7-9; cdr3_aa: CASRRLAGVTDTQYF
j_call: TRBJ2-7; cdr3_length: 14; v_call: TRBV20-1; cdr3_aa: CSARVGGTSYEQYF
j_call: TRBJ2-1; cdr3_length: 15; v_call: TRBV6-5; cdr3_aa: CASSYTIRAHNVQFF
j_call: TRBJ1-1; cdr3_length: 13; v_call: TRBV4-1; cdr3_aa: CASSQDPESEAFF
j_call: TRBJ1-1; cdr3_length: 11; v_call: TRBV6-1; cdr3_aa: CASSEQGPAFF
j_call: TRBJ2-3; cdr3_length: 15; v_call: TRBV10-3; cdr3_aa: CAISDTGPSTDTQYF
j_call: TRBJ2-1; cdr3_length: 13; v_call: TRBV7-2; cdr3_aa: CASRWQGVNEQFF
j_call: TRBJ1-6; cdr3_length: 12; v_call: TRBV6-2/TRBV6-3; cdr3_aa: CASTERNSPLHF
j_call: TRBJ1-1; cdr3_length: 15; v_call: TRBV5-1; cdr3_aa: CASSLHGGSISEAFF
j_call: TRBJ2-7; cdr3_length: 14; v_call: TRBV6-1; cdr3_aa: CASSRDRANYEQYF
j_call: TRBJ1-2; cdr3_length: 16; v_call: TRBV20-1; cdr3_aa: CSARDMRSRGAHGYTF
j_call: TRBJ2-5; cdr3_length: 14; v_call: TRBV28; cdr3_aa: CASSPAGVAETQYF
j_call: TRBJ2-3; cdr3_length: 17; v_call: TRBV5-6; cdr3_aa: CASSFFLTRGGTDTQYF
j_call: TRBJ1-3; cdr3_length: 15; v_call: TRBV10-3; cdr3_aa: CAIRDTGITGNTIYF